Following are 26 T cell receptor beta chains from one sample sequenced in a study of T cells in Graves' hyperthyroidism and ophthalmopathy (dated by TCRdb to about 2019). The library was generated by multiplex PCR. The sequencer listed for this sample is Illumina HiSeq 2000. TCR beta CDR3 regions were amplified from RNA transcripts. The TCR CDR3 was subjected to a first round of RT-PCR using the HTBI primer set and the Qiagen OneStep RT-PCR kit. TCRdb cleaned the public reads at Q25 with fastp, built clones with MiXCR and kept in-frame beta chains. Each entry is one CDR3 protein sequence, shown with its most common DNA and genes. The sample contains about 480,000 distinct CDR3 sequences, approximately 25% of them found a single time. The ten largest clones add up to 10% to 12% of the sample. Input material: blood. All receptors derive from a woman aged 25 to 45 with Graves' ophthalmopathy.

This clonotype was detected many times. The J gene is TRBJ2-4, the V gene TRBV7-3; the D gene is possibly TRBD1 (6 bases). Per the germline V gene, CDR1 is SGHTA and CDR2 is FQGTGA. The CDR3 totals 15 residues. V was pared by 2 bases and J by 9 bases, with 17 bases between. The CDR3 here is CASSLGTGLHSIQYF. The CDR3 DNA is TGTGCCAGCAGCTTAGGAACAGGGTTACATAGCATTCAGTACTTC.

In this sample, this clonotype turned up many times. The chain employs TRBV4-3 and TRBJ1-5; D unresolved. Germline loops: CDR1 LGHNA, CDR2 YSLEER. The CDR3 spans 16 residues. The germline V and J ends were trimmed by 0 bases and 4 bases, with 13 bases remaining between them. CDR3 DNA sequence: TGCGCCAGCAGCCAAGATATCGGAGGGTTTAATCAGCCCCAGCATTTT. This codes for CASSQDIGGFNQPQHF.

This clonotype showed up just a few times. The J gene is TRBJ2-7, the V gene TRBV6-2 or TRBV6-3; TRBD1 matches at 7 bases. Trimming cost V 6 bases and J 8 bases; bases outside gene matches: 4. The CDR3 has 11 amino acids. In germline, CDR1 is MNHEY, CDR2 SVGEGT. The CDR3 sequence: CASSQGDQQYF. CDR3 in DNA: TGTGCCAGCAGCCAGGGGGATCAGCAGTACTTC.

Points on this clonotype: A much more abundant neighbour one base away suggests this may be a read error. The conserved closing phenylalanine or tryptophan is absent in this CDR3, likely reflecting a read error. The rearrangement uses TRBV7-6 and TRBJ1-5; TRBD1 is a possible D gene (5 bases). CDR1 and CDR2 from the germline V gene are SGHVS and FNYEAQ. Trimming removed 0 bases at V and 0 bases at J, with 12 bases between. The CDR3 consists of 17 residues. CDR3 DNA: TGTGCCAGCAGCTTAGCCCCGGGACCCTATAGCAATCAGCCCCAGCATTTG. Translated: CASSLAPGPYSNQPQHL.

This clonotype was seen at least ten times. The gene calls are TRBV12-5 and TRBJ1-1; D unclear. The V gene lost 2 bases and the J gene lost 0 bases, with 4 bases spanning the gap. From germline, CDR1 is LGHNT and CDR2 FRNRAP. CDR3 length: 13 residues. CDR3 DNA sequence: TGTGCTAGTGGTTTGCCGGTGAACACTGAAGCTTTCTTT. Residues: CASGLPVNTEAFF.

This clonotype came up many times. J is TRBJ2-4 and V is TRBV28; the match to TRBD2 covers 10 bases. CDR3 length: 14 residues. Germline-derived CDR1 and CDR2 are MDHEN and SYDVKM. V was pared by 5 bases and J by 7 bases, with 5 bases of the junction left unmatched. As DNA, the CDR3 is TGTGCCAGCAGTAGATCGACTAGCGGGAACATTCAGTACTTC. This codes for CASSRSTSGNIQYF.

The chain uses TRBV2 and TRBJ2-1; 10 bases match TRBD1. This CDR3 is built from 13 residues. The germline V gene encodes CDR1 SNHLY and CDR2 FYNNEI. V was pared by 6 bases and J by 9 bases, with 5 bases of the junction left unmatched. CDR3 DNA sequence: TGTGCCAGCAGGGGGACAGGGGCGGTTGAGCAGTTCTTC. Amino acids: CASRGTGAVEQFF.

Worth noting for this clonotype: Mismatch with germline at one junction end may stem from a read error. The gene calls are TRBV20-1 and TRBJ2-7; 7 bases map to TRBD2. The CDR3 covers 14 residues. Germline CDR1 and CDR2: DFQATT and SNEGSKA (reference sequence). The CDR3 DNA is TGCAGTGCTAGGGGGGAGGGGACCGCCTACGGGCAGTACTTC. Translated, it gives CSARGEGTAYGQYF.

This clonotype was found many times. This chain connects TRBV11-2 to TRBJ2-5; a possible D gene is TRBD2 (5 bases). The CDR3 totals 15 residues. Germline-derived CDR1 and CDR2 are SGHAT and FQNNGV. Trimming left V 1 base short and J 4 bases short, with 13 bases between. The CDR3 loop reads CASSLVTGLGETQYF. CDR3 in DNA: TGTGCCAGCAGCTTAGTTACGGGGTTAGGAGAGACCCAGTACTTC.

This clonotype appeared many times. The chain recombines TRBV2 with TRBJ1-5, with 7 bases aligning to TRBD1. The V gene end was trimmed by 7 bases and the J gene end by 4 bases; junction bases not matched to a gene: 7. The germline CDR1 and CDR2 sequences are SNHLY and FYNNEI. The CDR3 covers 14 residues. The CDR3: CASIGTAGNQPQHF. The CDR3 DNA sequence: TGTGCCAGCATCGGGACAGCGGGAAATCAGCCCCAGCATTTT.

This clonotype was counted many times. V is TRBV6-2 or TRBV6-3 and J is TRBJ1-1; D gene unclear. The CDR3 totals 14 residues. Trimming pared 7 bases from V and 2 bases from J, leaving 14 bases between. The germline V gene encodes CDR1 MNHEY and CDR2 SVGEGT. CDR3 region: CASTPGKYNTEAFF. As DNA, the CDR3 is TGTGCCAGCACTCCCGGGAAGTATAACACTGAAGCTTTCTTT.

This clonotype was observed at least ten times. V gene TRBV12-3 or TRBV12-4 combines with J gene TRBJ1-1; 9 bases map to TRBD1. The CDR3 contains 15 residues. V shed 1 base and J 3 bases; nucleotides not matched to a gene: 3. CDR3 residues: CASSLGQGEYTEAFF. CDR3 coding DNA: TGTGCCAGCAGTTTAGGACAGGGGGAATACACTGAAGCTTTCTTT.

This clonotype was recorded many times. V gene TRBV7-3 combines with J gene TRBJ1-1, with D perhaps matching TRBD1 (5 bases). The germline V gene encodes CDR1 SGHTA and CDR2 FQGTGA. This CDR3 has 18 amino acids. V was trimmed by 1 base and J by 3 bases, leaving 21 bases between them. The CDR3 reads CASSLNDRFGGFDTEAFF. CDR3 sequence (DNA): TGTGCCAGCAGCTTAAATGATCGGTTTGGGGGGTTTGACACTGAAGCTTTCTTT.

This clonotype was observed many times. The CDR3 protein is CASSELGDGNIQYF. The CDR3 nucleotides are TGTGCCAGCAGTGAACTGGGGGATGGAAACATTCAGTACTTC. V gene TRBV2 combines with J gene TRBJ2-4; D is perhaps TRBD1 or TRBD2 (5 bases each). Germline lookup yields CDR1 SNHLY and CDR2 FYNNEI. Trimming cost V 2 bases and J 6 bases, with 11 bases left between them. CDR3 size: 14 residues.

This clonotype appeared many times. The CDR3 coding sequence is TGTGCCAGCTGGGGGCTAGATGGCTACACCTTC. Protein product: CASWGLDGYTF. The chain carries TRBV28 and TRBJ1-2, with a weak D call TRBD1 (6 bases). This CDR3 has 11 residues. V dropped 8 bases and J dropped 6 bases, with 10 bases sitting between them. Looked up from germline, CDR1 is MDHEN and CDR2 is SYDVKM.

This clonotype has at least ten counts. The chain combines TRBV27 with TRBJ1-2, with D possibly TRBD1 on 6 matching bases. There are 17 residues in the CDR3. V gave up 6 bases and J gave up 0 bases, with 20 bases separating them. Germline V gene sequence: CDR1 MNHEY, CDR2 SMNVEV (reference sequence). For the CDR3, the DNA is TGTGCCAGCAGGCGCGCTTTGGGGGCGCCGGCTAACTATGGCTACACCTTC. Translated, it gives CASRRALGAPANYGYTF.

The chain is built from TRBV14 and TRBJ1-1; D is undetermined. The V gene's germline CDR1 is SGHDN and CDR2 FVKESK. Trimming removed 3 bases at V and 0 bases at J, with 11 bases between. CDR3 size: 15 residues. CDR3 nucleotides: TGTGCCAGCAGCCATCTTGACCAAATGAACACTGAAGCTTTCTTT. It codes for CASSHLDQMNTEAFF.

This clonotype has a count of ten or more. The chain employs TRBV29-1 and TRBJ2-5, with TRBD2 matching over 9 bases. The CDR3 totals 13 residues. V lost 4 bases to trimming and J lost 4 bases; unmatched junction nucleotides: 4. Per the germline V gene, CDR1 is SQVTM and CDR2 is ANQGSEA. This CDR3 reads CSVGGGVGETQYF. The DNA of the CDR3 is TGCAGCGTTGGCGGGGGGGTTGGAGAGACCCAGTACTTC.

This clonotype was recorded many times. The rearrangement links TRBV5-1 to TRBJ2-7, with 10 nucleotides matching TRBD1. Losses at the gene ends were 5 bases for V and 0 bases for J; bases not matched to a gene: 2. Per the germline V gene, CDR1 is SGHRS and CDR2 is YFSETQ. The CDR3 extends over 14 amino acids. The CDR3 sequence is CASSWDRGSYEQYF. The DNA for the CDR3 is TGCGCCAGCAGTTGGGACAGGGGCTCCTACGAGCAGTACTTC.

This clonotype was seen many times. The chain links TRBV4-3 to TRBJ2-5; D call uncertain. The CDR3 is 13 amino acids. The germline CDR1 and CDR2 sequences are LGHNA and YSLEER. Trimming took off 3 bases at V and 1 base at J, with 6 bases between the two ends. This CDR3 is CASSQSSQETQYF. The CDR3 DNA reads as TGCGCCAGCAGCCAGAGCAGCCAAGAGACCCAGTACTTC.

This clonotype has a count of ten or more. This sequence joins TRBV5-6 and TRBJ2-5; D is unclear. The CDR3 spans 13 residues. Germline CDR1 reads SGHDT; CDR2 reads YYEEEE. Trimming shortened V by 1 base and J by 5 bases, and 9 bases separated the two germline ends. In nucleotides, the CDR3 is TGTGCCAGCAGCTTGTTCTTGGGGGAGACCCAGTACTTC. It is translated as CASSLFLGETQYF.

This chain's CDR3 is CASVGLAGNTYEQYF. The CDR3 DNA follows: TGTGCCAGCGTTGGACTAGCGGGGAATACCTACGAGCAGTACTTC. The V and J genes are TRBV6-5 and TRBJ2-7; TRBD2 agrees at 12 bases. The CDR3 extends over 15 amino acids. Trimming at V came to 8 bases and at J to 2 bases, leaving 7 bases not matched to a gene. Germline loops: CDR1 MNHEY, CDR2 SVGAGI.

The chain links TRBV27 to TRBJ2-2; 11 nucleotides agree with TRBD2. The V and J ends lost 5 bases and 6 bases, in that order; junction bases with no gene match: 2. Germline values: CDR1 MNHEY, CDR2 SMNVEV (reference sequence). The CDR3 covers 14 residues. CDR3 in DNA: TGTGCCAGCAGTACTAGCGGGAGTGCCGGGGAGCTGTTTTTT. Residues: CASSTSGSAGELFF.

This clonotype was observed a few times. CDR3 amino acids: CASSIVSGGADTQYF. CDR3 nucleotides: TGTGCCAGTAGTATAGTTAGCGGGGGGGCAGATACGCAGTATTTT. The rearrangement joins TRBV19 to TRBJ2-3, with 11 bases aligning to TRBD2. V shed 1 base and J 4 bases; nucleotides not matched to a gene: 1. Germline CDR1 and CDR2: LNHDA and SQIVND (reference sequence). CDR3 length: 15 amino acids.

This clonotype was recorded at least ten times. The V and J genes are TRBV6-4 and TRBJ1-2; 9 bases fit TRBD1. Germline V gene sequence: CDR1 MRHNA, CDR2 SNTAGT. The CDR3 contains 13 residues. V was clipped by 6 bases and J by 4 bases; unmatched bases: 3. The DNA for the CDR3 is TGTGCCAGCAGAACAGGGGGCGGCTATGGCTACACCTTC. It yields the protein CASRTGGGYGYTF.

This clonotype was recorded at least ten times. The J gene is TRBJ2-7, the V gene TRBV11-2; perhaps TRBD1 as D (5 bases). Between the trimmed V and J ends, which lost 1 base and 7 bases, there was a span of 11 bases. CDR1 is SGHAT, CDR2 FQNNGV, per germline. The CDR3 is 13 amino acids. CDR3 amino acids: CASSLAGHAEQYF. CDR3 bases: TGTGCCAGCAGCTTAGCTGGACACGCAGAGCAGTACTTC.